What follows are 16 T cell receptor beta chains derived from one specimen sequenced in a study of identical twins. TCRdb re-called the 5' RACE reads through MiXCR, storing one row per CDR3 protein. The profile shows hundreds of thousands of distinct CDR3 sequences, about 7.1% of them singletons. This sample also appeared in a second study, on yellow fever vaccine responses in identical twins.

The sequenced sample consisted of PBMCs. The receptor source for this set is a woman aged 18-29 years in good health.

This clonotype was picked up many times. This chain joins TRBV7-9 and TRBJ1-5, with D hard to call. Trimming cost V 5 bases and J 11 bases, with 28 bases left between them. This CDR3 contains 17 residues. Per germline, CDR1 SEHNR and CDR2 FQNEAQ (reference sequence). CDR3 nucleotides: TGTGCCAGCAGCCTGTCTGACGGCCTCGCCAAAAATCATACCCAGCATTTT. As protein: CASSLSDGLAKNHTQHF.

This clonotype appeared many times. The chain uses TRBV9 and TRBJ2-2; perhaps D is TRBD1 or TRBD2 (5 bases each). Trimming took off 8 bases at V and 2 bases at J, with 10 bases between the two ends. The CDR3 covers 13 residues. The V gene's germline CDR1 is SGDLS and CDR2 YYNGEE. The CDR3 sequence: CASTGPNTGELFF. The CDR3 DNA follows: TGTGCCAGTACGGGACCTAACACCGGGGAGCTGTTTTTT.

This clonotype was observed at least ten times. The V call is TRBV28, the J call TRBJ2-1; 11 bases match TRBD2. This CDR3 is built from 17 residues. V gave up 7 bases and J gave up 7 bases; unmatched junction bases: 15. The germline V gene has CDR1 MDHEN and CDR2 SYDVKM. CDR3 loop: CASNPSLSLAGGNEQFF. CDR3 bases: TGTGCCAGCAATCCCTCGTTGAGTCTAGCGGGAGGAAATGAGCAGTTCTTC.

The V gene is TRBV6-1, the J gene TRBJ1-1, with 7 bases matching TRBD1. Trimming removed 7 bases from V and 2 bases from J; junction bases left unmatched: 7. Germline V gene lookup returns CDR1 MNHNS and CDR2 SASEGT. The CDR3 loop spans 14 amino acids. The CDR3 region has the DNA TGTGCCAGCAAATCACAGGGGTTAAACACTGAAGCTTTCTTT. It translates to CASKSQGLNTEAFF.

This clonotype turned up a few times. The genes are TRBV5-1 and TRBJ2-2, with D perhaps TRBD2 (6 bases). CDR1 and CDR2 from the germline V gene are SGHRS and YFSETQ. CDR3 size: 15 residues. The germline V and J ends were trimmed by 0 bases and 7 bases, with 13 bases remaining between them. The CDR3 bases are TGCGCCAGCAGCTTGGCCGGCGGGGCAGTCGGGGAGCTGTTTTTT. Residues: CASSLAGGAVGELFF.

This clonotype has only a few counts. The J gene is TRBJ1-1, the V gene TRBV10-3; D uncertain. The CDR3 extends over 13 amino acids. The germline V gene has CDR1 ENHRY and CDR2 SYGVKD. V dropped 0 bases and J dropped 3 bases, with 5 bases sitting between them. The CDR3 loop reads CAISESGYTEAFF. The CDR3 region has the DNA TGTGCCATCAGTGAGTCGGGTTACACTGAAGCTTTCTTT.

The V call is TRBV28, the J call TRBJ1-6; 7 nucleotides match TRBD1. Germline V gives CDR1 MDHEN, CDR2 SYDVKM. This CDR3 spans 15 amino acids. The ends lost 4 bases at V and 5 bases at J; junction bases unmatched: 5. CDR3 bases: TGTGCCAGCAGTTGGTCACAGGGGAATAATTCACCCCTCCACTTT. The encoded protein is CASSWSQGNNSPLHF.

The chain combines TRBV6-5 with TRBJ2-3, with 9 bases that match TRBD1. The J segment lost 6 bases and the V segment lost 9 bases, leaving 10 bases of the junction unmatched. The CDR3 runs 14 residues. Germline V gene sequence: CDR1 MNHEY, CDR2 SVGAGI. The CDR3 nucleotides are TGTGCCAGTGTTACGGACAGGGGTGATGATACGCAGTATTTT. Its protein product is CASVTDRGDDTQYF.

The chain has TRBV5-1 and TRBJ1-6; D might be TRBD1 (6 bases). Germline CDR1 and CDR2: SGHRS and YFSETQ. The V end lost 4 bases, the J end lost 9 bases, and 20 bases lay between the germline ends. The length of the CDR3 is 16 residues. For the CDR3, the DNA is TGCGCCAGCAGCCCGGCCCCAGTTGGGGGCCGTTCACCCCTCCACTTT. It specifies CASSPAPVGGRSPLHF. Complete variable domain (other parts from reference TRBV5-1 and TRBJ1-6): KAGVTQTPRYLIKTRGQQVTLSCSPISGHRSVSWYQQTPGQGLQFLFEYFSETQRNKGNFPGRFSGRQFSNSRSEMNVSTLELGDSALYLCASSPAPVGGRSPLHFGNGTRLTVT.

This clonotype has ten or more counts. V usage is TRBV6-5 and J usage is TRBJ2-2, with D hard to call. Trimming shortened V by 0 bases and J by 6 bases, and 8 bases separated the two germline ends. CDR3 length equals 14 residues. Germline loops: CDR1 MNHEY, CDR2 SVGAGI. Written as DNA, the CDR3 is TGTGCCAGCAGTTACTCGTATAGGTCCGGGGAGCTGTTTTTT. Protein sequence: CASSYSYRSGELFF.

This clonotype was detected a few times. This chain connects TRBV11-1 to TRBJ2-1; possible D gene TRBD1, 6 bases. The length of the CDR3 is 12 residues. Trimming took 5 bases from V and 9 from J, leaving 11 bases between them. Per the germline V gene, CDR1 is SGHAT and CDR2 is FQDESV (reference sequence). For the CDR3, the DNA is TGTGCCAGCAGCCTACAGGGTCCTGAGCAGTTCTTC. Amino acid sequence: CASSLQGPEQFF. The whole variable domain, remainder taken from reference TRBV11-1 and TRBJ2-1, is EAEVAQSPRYKITEKSQAVAFWCDPISGHATLYWYRQILGQGPELLVQFQDESVVDDSQLPKDRFSAERLKGVDSTLKIQPAELGDSAMYLCASSLQGPEQFFGPGTRLTVL.

This clonotype was found a few times. This chain joins TRBV5-1 and TRBJ1-1, with D perhaps matching TRBD1 (5 bases). With 2 bases removed from V and 1 base from J, the gap between germline ends came to 12 bases. This CDR3 is 15 amino acids long. Germline CDR1 is SGHRS and CDR2 is YFSETQ. The CDR3 DNA reads as TGCGCCAGCAGCTTTGGGGACCCAGCGAACACTGAAGCTTTCTTT. This gives the protein CASSFGDPANTEAFF.

The chain combines TRBV7-3 with TRBJ2-3; 11 positions agree with TRBD2. The CDR3 covers 15 residues. Trimming at V came to 5 bases and at J to 2 bases, leaving 3 bases not matched to a gene. CDR1 SGHTA and CDR2 FQGTGA come from the germline V gene. CDR3: CASSSSGRVTDTQYF. DNA for the CDR3: TGTGCCAGCAGCAGTAGCGGGAGGGTCACAGATACGCAGTATTTT.

There are a few counts of this clonotype. J is TRBJ1-5 and V is TRBV4-1, with a weak D call TRBD1 (5 bases). The CDR3 covers 13 residues. Germline CDR1 and CDR2: MGHRA and YSYEKL. V was cut by 4 bases and J by 6 bases, with 10 bases left in between. The CDR3 nucleotides are TGCGCCAGCAGCCTTATACAGGCTCAGCCCCAGCATTTT. Translated, it gives CASSLIQAQPQHF.

The J gene is TRBJ1-1, the V gene TRBV7-8; D not certain. The CDR3 runs 12 residues. Germline V gene lookup returns CDR1 SGHVS and CDR2 FQNEAQ. Trimming cost V 2 bases and J 9 bases, with 10 bases left between them. In DNA form, the CDR3 reads TGTGCCAGCAGCTTATTGGAACAGAAAGCTTTCTTT. Translation gives CASSLLEQKAFF.

This clonotype was seen a handful of times. V usage is TRBV5-1 and J usage is TRBJ2-5, with D tentatively TRBD2 (5 bases). The CDR3 length is 16 residues. V was pared by 0 bases and J by 1 base, with 13 bases between. Germline CDR1 reads SGHRS; CDR2 reads YFSETQ. In DNA, the CDR3 is TGCGCCAGCAGCTTGGCCCTAGCCGCCCCCCAAGAGACCCAGTACTTC. Its translation: CASSLALAAPQETQYF.